The sequence of this TCR beta chain was determined in a study of post-analysis software for immune sequencing data. Notes on the study in general: There was significantly lower normalized Chao1 diversity in multiple sclerosis patients than in controls. Comparison of patients with controls showed five TRBV segments more frequent in patients, TRBV5-6, TRBV5-1 and TRBV20-1 among them.

Germline CDR1 reads SNHLY; CDR2 reads FYNNEI. CDR3 size: 14 residues. Libraries were made from TCR beta cDNA, and they carried unique molecular identifiers. TCRdb reprocessed the PCR reads with MiXCR, giving one entry per CDR3 protein. The data hold about 820,000 distinct CDR3 sequences, with approximately 57% observed a single time. With respect to this clonotype: Its specificity is unknown. The junction departs from the called germline gene at one end, perhaps through a read error.

The chain combines TRBV2 with TRBJ2-7; D is uncertain. Specimen: blood. This clonotype was obtained from a girl between 10 and 17 years old with multiple sclerosis. The CDR3 region is CASRHRPNPYGQYF. In nucleotides, the CDR3 is TGTGCCAGCAGACATCGGCCGAACCCCTACGGGCAGTACTTC.